These 28 T cell receptor beta chains came from one sample sequenced in a study of T-cell reconstitution after alpha-beta-depleted transplantation in children. A TCRbeta library incorporating unique molecular identifiers was prepared. TCRdb reanalysed the PCR reads using MiXCR and keeps one entry per CDR3 protein. The data show about 230,000 distinct CDR3 sequences, with roughly a tenth seen just once and 28% held by the top ten. The sequences come from PBMCs, collected before TCRalphabeta/CD19-depleted stem cell transplant. Receptor source: a child younger than two with acute myeloid leukemia, due to receive a stem cell transplant.

V usage is TRBV9 and J usage is TRBJ2-1; no firm D call. The germline gives CDR1 SGDLS, CDR2 YYNGEE. V lost 0 bases and J 4 bases, leaving 14 bases between the germline ends. This CDR3 is 16 amino acids long. CDR3 in amino acids: CASSVGLGVGYNEQFF. CDR3 in DNA: TGTGCCAGCAGCGTAGGCCTTGGGGTGGGGTACAATGAGCAGTTCTTC.

This clonotype came up many times. The chain couples TRBV20-1 to TRBJ2-1; 11 bases align to TRBD2. Trimming removed 6 bases from V and 7 bases from J; junction bases left unmatched: 8. This CDR3 is 14 amino acids long. Germline loops: CDR1 DFQATT, CDR2 SNEGSKA (reference sequence). CDR3 bases: TGCAGTGCCCACACTAGCGGGGGTTCGAATGAGCAGTTCTTC. Amino acids: CSAHTSGGSNEQFF.

This clonotype has a count of ten or more. This chain uses TRBV5-1 with TRBJ2-1, with 13 bases that match TRBD2. Germline V lookup: CDR1 SGHRS, CDR2 YFSETQ. Germline trimming cut 9 bases from V and 5 bases from J; bases unmatched to any gene: 8. There are 15 residues in the CDR3. The CDR3 here is CATSGLAGVNNEQFF. The CDR3 DNA reads as TGCGCCACCTCAGGACTAGCGGGGGTAAACAATGAGCAGTTCTTC.

This clonotype was seen many times. The rearrangement links TRBV5-6 to TRBJ1-4; D is unclear. V was trimmed by 0 bases and J by 8 bases, leaving 5 bases between them. The CDR3 covers 12 residues. Per the germline V gene, CDR1 is SGHDT and CDR2 is YYEEEE. CDR3 in amino acids: CASSLAGEKLFF. As DNA, the CDR3 is TGTGCCAGCAGCTTGGCCGGCGAAAAACTGTTTTTT. Looking up the rest from reference TRBV5-6 and TRBJ1-4 gives the full variable domain: DAGVTQSPTHLIKTRGQQVTLRCSPKSGHDTVSWYQQALGQGPQFIFQYYEEEERQRGNFPDRFSGHQFPNYSSELNVNALLLGDSALYLCASSLAGEKLFFGSGTQLSVL.

This clonotype has a count of ten or more. The chain joins TRBV27 to TRBJ2-7; a possible D gene is TRBD2 (5 bases). Trimming removed 3 bases at V and 5 bases at J, with 14 bases between. Germline CDR1 reads MNHEY; CDR2 reads SMNVEV (reference sequence). The CDR3 sequence is 14 residues long. For the CDR3, the DNA is TGTGCCAGCAGTTTTGCGGTGACGGGGAACGAGCAGTACTTC. This encodes CASSFAVTGNEQYF.

This chain connects TRBV5-1 to TRBJ2-7, with TRBD1 matching 10 bases. This CDR3 is 17 amino acids long. The V and J ends lost 0 bases and 0 bases, in that order; junction bases with no gene match: 6. Germline loops: CDR1 SGHRS, CDR2 YFSETQ. The DNA for the CDR3 is TGCGCCAGCAGCTTGGGCCCGGGACAGGGGTCCTCCTACGAGCAGTACTTC. Translation gives CASSLGPGQGSSYEQYF.

The chain couples TRBV16 to TRBJ2-7; possible D gene TRBD2, 6 bases. Germline CDR1 and CDR2: KGHSY and FQNENV. V was trimmed by 0 bases and J by 2 bases, leaving 14 bases between them. This CDR3 spans 16 amino acids. Here the CDR3 DNA reads TGTGCCAGCAGCCAATCCCCGGGACTTTGGGCCTACGAGCAGTACTTC. It yields the protein CASSQSPGLWAYEQYF.

The chain uses TRBV5-5 and TRBJ2-2; D possibly corresponds to TRBD1 (5 bases). The V gene lost 3 bases and the J gene lost 2 bases, with 11 bases spanning the gap. The CDR3 sequence is 15 residues long. Germline CDR1 and CDR2: SGHKS and YYEKEE (reference sequence). The CDR3 sequence: CASSYDSHNTGELFF. DNA of the CDR3: TGTGCCAGCAGCTACGACAGCCACAACACCGGGGAGCTGTTTTTT. Complete variable domain (other parts from reference TRBV5-5 and TRBJ2-2): DAGVTQSPTHLIKTRGQQVTLRCSPISGHKSVSWYQQVLGQGPQFIFQYYEKEERGRGNFPDRFSARQFPNYSSELNVNALLLGDSALYLCASSYDSHNTGELFFGEGSRLTVL.

This clonotype was counted many times. At one boundary the junction diverges from the germline segment, which might be a read error. V is TRBV10-3 and J is TRBJ2-1; a possible D gene is TRBD1 (6 bases). Germline V gene sequence: CDR1 ENHRY, CDR2 SYGVKD. The CDR3 contains 13 residues. DNA of the CDR3: TGTGCCATCAGTGAATGGGAGTGGGGGCGCAGGATCTTC. Residues: CAISEWEWGRRIF.

This clonotype was seen at least ten times. The rearrangement uses TRBV6-5 and TRBJ1-2; D gene uncertain. V shed 6 bases and J shed 4 bases, with 15 bases lying between them. The CDR3 is 14 residues long. The germline CDR1 and CDR2 sequences are MNHEY and SVGAGI. The CDR3 sequence is CASSRVGSLYGYTF. The CDR3, as DNA: TGTGCCAGCAGCCGGGTCGGGTCTCTCTATGGCTACACCTTC.

The chain employs TRBV7-9 and TRBJ1-1; D is possibly TRBD1 (5 bases). V was shortened by 5 bases and J by 6 bases, with 13 bases between the two germline ends. Germline CDR1 and CDR2: SEHNR and FQNEAQ (reference sequence). There are 13 residues in the CDR3. As DNA, the CDR3 is TGTGCCAGCAGCCACGAAACAGGTGCTGAAGCTTTCTTT. The encoded protein is CASSHETGAEAFF.

This clonotype was detected ten times or more. The chain is built from TRBV6-6 and TRBJ2-7; D uncertain. Germline V gene sequence: CDR1 MNHNY, CDR2 SVGAGI (reference sequence). The CDR3 has 13 amino acids. The V end lost 4 bases, the J end lost 3 bases, and 10 bases lay between the germline ends. CDR3 residues: CASSLKGIYEQYF. In DNA form, the CDR3 reads TGTGCCAGCAGTTTGAAAGGGATCTACGAGCAGTACTTC.

This clonotype showed up many times. The gene calls are TRBV12-3 or TRBV12-4 and TRBJ2-1, with 11 bases lining up with TRBD2. CDR3 length equals 17 residues. V gave up 3 bases and J gave up 6 bases; unmatched junction bases: 10. CDR3 nucleotide sequence: TGTGCCAGCAGTTTGGGGCCCCAGCTAGCGGGAGGCAATGAGCAGTTCTTC. Its translation is CASSLGPQLAGGNEQFF.

The sample holds many counts of this clonotype. The CDR3 nucleotides read TGCGCCAGCAGCTTGTGGGACTTACGGGGGCGAAGTTTCGAGCAGTACTTC. It codes for CASSLWDLRGRSFEQYF. The chain employs TRBV5-1 and TRBJ2-7, with D perhaps being TRBD1 or TRBD2 (6 bases each). The CDR3 totals 17 residues. Between the trimmed V and J ends, which lost 1 base and 6 bases, there was a span of 23 bases. CDR1 is SGHRS and CDR2 is YFSETQ in the germline V gene.

V is TRBV20-1 and J is TRBJ2-7; the match to TRBD1 covers 10 bases. The CDR3 has 14 residues. Germline V gene lookup returns CDR1 DFQATT and CDR2 SNEGSKA (reference sequence). J gave up 5 bases and V 1 base, and 5 bases lay outside the gene matches. The DNA of the CDR3 is TGCAGTGCTAGAGTGTGGGACAGGGGTGACGAGCAGTACTTC. It yields the protein CSARVWDRGDEQYF.

In this sample, this clonotype turned up many times. This sequence joins TRBV6-1 and TRBJ2-7; the D gene is possibly TRBD1 (6 bases). V was shortened by 6 bases and J by 2 bases, with 14 bases between the two germline ends. The CDR3 sequence is 14 residues long. Per the germline V gene, CDR1 is MNHNS and CDR2 is SASEGT. CDR3 residues: CASRPTGNPYEQYF. The CDR3 DNA follows: TGTGCCAGCAGACCAACAGGGAATCCCTACGAGCAGTACTTC.

This clonotype was picked up many times. The J gene is TRBJ2-1, the V gene TRBV20-1, with D unclear. The germline V and J ends were trimmed by 2 bases and 1 base, with 12 bases remaining between them. Germline V lookup: CDR1 DFQATT, CDR2 SNEGSKA (reference sequence). The CDR3 length is 15 residues. CDR3 nucleotide sequence: TGCAGTGCTAGATCCCTAGAACGGTCCTACAATGAGCAGTTCTTC. It is translated as CSARSLERSYNEQFF.

This clonotype was observed at least ten times. This rearrangement joins TRBV3-1 to TRBJ2-3; D gene ambiguous. V was pared by 1 base and J by 4 bases, with 9 bases between. The V gene's germline CDR1 is LGHDT and CDR2 YNNKEL (reference sequence). The CDR3 is made up of 14 amino acids. Written as DNA, the CDR3 is TGTGCCAGCAGCCAAGGTTCAGGTCCAGATACGCAGTATTTT. It specifies CASSQGSGPDTQYF.

The CDR3 here is CASSLSRTGGFNQPQHF. In DNA, the CDR3 is TGTGCCAGCAGTTTATCCCGGACAGGGGGTTTTAATCAGCCCCAGCATTTT. This chain uses TRBV28 with TRBJ1-5; TRBD1 matches 10 bases. The CDR3 is 17 residues long. V gave up 1 base and J gave up 4 bases; unmatched junction bases: 7. Germline V gives CDR1 MDHEN, CDR2 SYDVKM.

The table lists this clonotype with many counts. The rearrangement uses TRBV20-1 and TRBJ2-1; D is ambiguous. In germline, CDR1 is DFQATT, CDR2 SNEGSKA (reference sequence). V lost 2 bases and J 2 bases, leaving 7 bases between the germline ends. This CDR3 contains 13 residues. The CDR3 loop is CSARLPAYNEQFF. The CDR3, as DNA: TGCAGTGCTAGACTTCCAGCCTACAATGAGCAGTTCTTC.

Many counts were recorded for this clonotype. The chain links TRBV20-1 to TRBJ1-1; TRBD1 is a possible D gene (5 bases). Germline loops: CDR1 DFQATT, CDR2 SNEGSKA (reference sequence). The CDR3 runs to 13 residues. Trimming removed 3 bases at V and 5 bases at J, with 13 bases between. The CDR3 DNA follows: TGCAGTGCTAGGCCAGGGTTGGTTACTGAAGCTTTCTTT. Translating it yields CSARPGLVTEAFF.

This rearrangement joins TRBV20-1 to TRBJ2-3, with TRBD1 identical over 9 bases. The CDR3 length is 17 residues. Germline V lookup: CDR1 DFQATT, CDR2 SNEGSKA (reference sequence). The CDR3 nucleotides read TGCTGCGCTAGAGATCTTACGGGACAGGGCAGCACAGATACGCAGTATTTT. It translates to CCARDLTGQGSTDTQYF.

In this sample, this clonotype turned up many times. V usage is TRBV29-1 and J usage is TRBJ2-7; no clear D. Looked up from germline, CDR1 is SQVTM and CDR2 is ANQGSEA. The CDR3 runs 11 residues. V was pared by 0 bases and J by 4 bases, with 4 bases between. The CDR3 reads CSVEERYEQYF. CDR3 nucleotide sequence: TGCAGCGTTGAAGAACGGTACGAGCAGTACTTC.

About this clonotype itself: This sequence may be a read error, since a much larger clone differs from it by one base. The chain recombines TRBV24-1 with TRBJ2-5; D unclear. The CDR3 covers 11 residues. V lost 9 bases and J 0 bases, leaving 4 bases between the germline ends. Per the germline V gene, CDR1 is KGHDR and CDR2 is SFDVKD. The CDR3 is CATADQETQYF. The DNA for the CDR3 is TGTGCCACCGCGGACCAAGAGACCCAGTACTTC.

This clonotype was counted ten times or more. The rearrangement uses TRBV5-1 and TRBJ2-2, with D perhaps TRBD1 (6 bases). In germline, CDR1 is SGHRS, CDR2 YFSETQ. Trimming took 0 bases from V and 2 from J, leaving 14 bases between them. CDR3 size: 17 residues. CDR3 nucleotide sequence: TGCGCCAGCAGCTTGGCTCCACAGGGACCCAACACCGGGGAGCTGTTTTTT. Protein sequence: CASSLAPQGPNTGELFF.

This clonotype was seen a few times. The CDR3 region is CASSIKGDTQYF. The CDR3 bases are TGTGCCAGCAGTATTAAGGGGGATACGCAGTATTTT. This rearrangement joins TRBV7-3 to TRBJ2-3; the D gene is possibly TRBD1 (5 bases). Germline-derived CDR1 and CDR2 are SGHTA and FQGTGA. V lost 6 bases to trimming and J lost 6 bases, with 10 bases between them. The CDR3 loop spans 12 amino acids.

This clonotype has a count of ten or more. The chain couples TRBV12-3 or TRBV12-4 to TRBJ1-1; TRBD1 might be the D (6 bases). V was pared by 5 bases and J by 4 bases, with 11 bases between. The CDR3 totals 13 residues. This CDR3 is CASSTTGITEAFF. The DNA of the CDR3 is TGTGCCAGCAGTACCACAGGGATCACTGAAGCTTTCTTT.

This clonotype was recorded at least ten times. This chain joins TRBV28 and TRBJ1-1, with 10 bases identical to TRBD1. J gave up 5 bases and V 7 bases, and 7 bases lay outside the gene matches. Germline CDR1 is MDHEN and CDR2 is SYDVKM. This CDR3 spans 14 amino acids. CDR3 amino acids: CASISGQGWTEAFF. The CDR3 nucleotides read TGTGCCAGCATTTCGGGACAGGGGTGGACTGAAGCTTTCTTT.